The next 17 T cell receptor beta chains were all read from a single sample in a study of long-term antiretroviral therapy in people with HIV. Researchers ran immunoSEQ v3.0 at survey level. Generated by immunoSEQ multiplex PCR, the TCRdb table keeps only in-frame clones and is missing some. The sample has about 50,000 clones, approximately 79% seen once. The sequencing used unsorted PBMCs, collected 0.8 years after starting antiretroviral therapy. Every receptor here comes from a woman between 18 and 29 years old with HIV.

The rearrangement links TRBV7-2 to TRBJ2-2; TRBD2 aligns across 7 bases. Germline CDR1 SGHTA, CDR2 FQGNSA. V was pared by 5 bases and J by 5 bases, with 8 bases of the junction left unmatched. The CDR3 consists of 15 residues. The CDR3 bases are TGTGCCAGCAGCCCCTGGACTAGATCGACCGGGGAGCTGTTTTTT. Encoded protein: CASSPWTRSTGELFF.

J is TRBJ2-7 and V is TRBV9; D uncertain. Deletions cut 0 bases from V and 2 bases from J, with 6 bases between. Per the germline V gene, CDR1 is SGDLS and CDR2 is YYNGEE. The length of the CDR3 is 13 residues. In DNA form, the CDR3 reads TGTGCCAGCAGCGTAGGTCTTACCTACGAGCAGTACTTC. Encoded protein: CASSVGLTYEQYF.

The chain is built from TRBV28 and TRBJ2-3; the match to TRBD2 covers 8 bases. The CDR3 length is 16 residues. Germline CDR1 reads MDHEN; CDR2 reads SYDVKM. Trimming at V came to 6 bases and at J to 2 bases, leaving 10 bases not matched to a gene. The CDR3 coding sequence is TGTGCCAGCAGGGGAAGTAGCGGGACCTACACAGATACGCAGTATTTT. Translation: CASRGSSGTYTDTQYF. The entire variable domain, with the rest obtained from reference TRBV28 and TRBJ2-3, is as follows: DVKVTQSSRYLVKRTGEKVFLECVQDMDHENMFWYRQDPGLGLRLIYFSYDVKMKEKGDIPEGYSVSREKKERFSLILESASTNQTSMYLCASRGSSGTYTDTQYFGPGTRLTVL.

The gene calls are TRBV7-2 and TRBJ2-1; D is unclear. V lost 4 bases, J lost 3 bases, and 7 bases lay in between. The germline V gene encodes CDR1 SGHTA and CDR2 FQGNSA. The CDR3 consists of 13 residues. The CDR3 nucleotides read TGTGCCAGCAGCTCTCGGGTCTACAATGAGCAGTTCTTC. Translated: CASSSRVYNEQFF.

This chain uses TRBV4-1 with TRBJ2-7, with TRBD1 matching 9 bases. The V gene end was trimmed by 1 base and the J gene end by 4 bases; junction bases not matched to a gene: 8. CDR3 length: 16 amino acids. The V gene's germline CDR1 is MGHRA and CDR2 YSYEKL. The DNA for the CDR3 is TGCGCCAGCAGCCAAGGCCGGGACAGGGCATCTTACGAGCAGTACTTC. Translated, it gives CASSQGRDRASYEQYF.

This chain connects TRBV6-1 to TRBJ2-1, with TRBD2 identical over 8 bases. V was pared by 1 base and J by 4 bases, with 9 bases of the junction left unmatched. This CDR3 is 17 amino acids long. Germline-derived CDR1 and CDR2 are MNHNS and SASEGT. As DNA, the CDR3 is TGTGCCAGCAGTGAAGTCATCAGCGGGAGAATTTACAATGAGCAGTTCTTC. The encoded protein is CASSEVISGRIYNEQFF.

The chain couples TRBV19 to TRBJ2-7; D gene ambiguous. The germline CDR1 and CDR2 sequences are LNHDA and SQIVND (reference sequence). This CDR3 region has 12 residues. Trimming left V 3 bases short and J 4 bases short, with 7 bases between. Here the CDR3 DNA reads TGTGCCAGTAGTATGTTGGGGTACGAGCAGTACTTC. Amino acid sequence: CASSMLGYEQYF.

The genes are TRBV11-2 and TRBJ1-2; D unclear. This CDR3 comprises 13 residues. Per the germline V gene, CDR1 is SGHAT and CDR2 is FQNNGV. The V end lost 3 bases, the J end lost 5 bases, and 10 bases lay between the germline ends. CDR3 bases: TGTGCCAGCAGCTTCGTAAGCGGGTATGGCTACACCTTC. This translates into CASSFVSGYGYTF.

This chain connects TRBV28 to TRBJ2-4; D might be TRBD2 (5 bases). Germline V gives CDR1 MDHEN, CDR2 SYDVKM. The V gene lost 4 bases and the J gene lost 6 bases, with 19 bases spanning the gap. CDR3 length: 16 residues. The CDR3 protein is CASSSYRTDSRNIQYF. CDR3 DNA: TGTGCCAGCAGTTCGTATCGGACGGACTCCAGAAACATTCAGTACTTC.

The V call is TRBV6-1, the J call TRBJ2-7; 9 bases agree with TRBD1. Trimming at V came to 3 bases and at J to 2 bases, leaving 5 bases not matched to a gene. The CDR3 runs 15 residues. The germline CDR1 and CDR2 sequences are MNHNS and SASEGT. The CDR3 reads CASSELGDRAYEQYF. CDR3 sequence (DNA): TGTGCCAGCAGTGAGCTTGGGGACAGGGCCTACGAGCAGTACTTC.

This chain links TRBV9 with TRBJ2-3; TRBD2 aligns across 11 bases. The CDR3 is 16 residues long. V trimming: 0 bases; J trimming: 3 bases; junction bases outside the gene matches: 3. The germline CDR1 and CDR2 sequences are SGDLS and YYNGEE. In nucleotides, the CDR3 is TGTGCCAGCAGCGTAGTGGGACTAGCGGCTACAGATACGCAGTATTTT. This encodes CASSVVGLAATDTQYF.

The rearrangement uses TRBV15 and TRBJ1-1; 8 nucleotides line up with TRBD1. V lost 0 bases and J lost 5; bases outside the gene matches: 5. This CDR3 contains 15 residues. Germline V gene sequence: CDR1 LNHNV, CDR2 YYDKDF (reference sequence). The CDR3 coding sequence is TGTGCCACCAGCAGAGATCAGGGGGCTGGGACTGAAGCTTTCTTT. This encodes CATSRDQGAGTEAFF. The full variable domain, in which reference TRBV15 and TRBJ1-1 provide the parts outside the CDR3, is DAMVIQNPRYQVTQFGKPVTLSCSQTLNHNVMYWYQQKSSQAPKLLFHYYDKDFNNEADTPDNFQSRRPNTSFCFLDIRSPGLGDTAMYLCATSRDQGAGTEAFFGQGTRLTVV.

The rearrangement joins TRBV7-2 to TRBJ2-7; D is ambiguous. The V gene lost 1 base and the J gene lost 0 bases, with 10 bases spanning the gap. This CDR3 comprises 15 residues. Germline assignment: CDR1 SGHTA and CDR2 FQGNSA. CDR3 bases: TGTGCCAGCAGCTTAGGGTCGCATCCCTCCTACGAGCAGTACTTC. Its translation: CASSLGSHPSYEQYF.

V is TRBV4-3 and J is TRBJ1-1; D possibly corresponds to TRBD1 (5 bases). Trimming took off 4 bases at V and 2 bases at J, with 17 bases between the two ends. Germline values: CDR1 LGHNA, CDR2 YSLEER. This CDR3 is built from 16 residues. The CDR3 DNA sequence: TGCGCCAGCAGCCTAACGAGGTTGGGGCCAAACACTGAAGCTTTCTTT. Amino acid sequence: CASSLTRLGPNTEAFF.

The DNA of the CDR3 is TGTGCCAGCAGTTCCGTCACCGGGGAGCTGTTTTTT. Its translation is CASSSVTGELFF. The chain links TRBV9 to TRBJ2-2; D is unresolved. Per the germline V gene, CDR1 is SGDLS and CDR2 is YYNGEE. This CDR3 comprises 12 residues. V was cut by 5 bases and J by 4 bases, with 6 bases left in between.

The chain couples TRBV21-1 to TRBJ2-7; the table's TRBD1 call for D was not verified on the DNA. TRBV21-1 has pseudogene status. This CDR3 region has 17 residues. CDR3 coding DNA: TGTGCCAGCAGCAAAGCCCGTCGAGGACAGGGTAAGTACGAGCAGTACTTC. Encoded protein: CASSKARRGQGKYEQYF.

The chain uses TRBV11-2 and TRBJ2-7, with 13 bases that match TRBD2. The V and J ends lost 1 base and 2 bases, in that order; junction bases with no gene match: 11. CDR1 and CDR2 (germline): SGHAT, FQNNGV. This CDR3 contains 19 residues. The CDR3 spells CASSLGRHVTSGRAYEQYF. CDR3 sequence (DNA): TGTGCCAGCAGCTTAGGAAGACACGTTACTAGCGGGAGGGCCTACGAGCAGTACTTC.